The entry that follows covers one TCR beta chain sequence. The antigen remains undetermined. V was clipped by 5 bases and J by 5 bases, with 13 bases between them. The germline V gene encodes CDR1 SEHNR and CDR2 FQNEAQ (reference sequence). The CDR3 spans 14 residues. Cultured CD4+ T-cell DNA underwent Oncomine TCR Beta short-read sequencing. TCRdb re-analysed the PCR reads in MiXCR, keeping a single row per CDR3 protein. Seen here are roughly 12,000 distinct CDR3 sequences, more than 45% observed once, and the top ten hold about a fifth. The sample belongs to a study of vaccination and CD4 T cells after COVID-19. Treatment given: approximately nine-day PBMC culture with coronavirus spike peptide pools or control peptides (ViraFEST assay). ViraFEST used peptide pools to expand antigen-specific T cells before TCR sequencing.

Sequencing used CD4+ T cells from blood, cultured in vitro. The chain recombines TRBV7-9 with TRBJ2-1; possibly TRBD1 or TRBD2 for D (5 bases each). This sequence was found in a human donor who had recovered from COVID-19. This CDR3 is CASSQEGPNNEQFF. For the CDR3, the DNA is TGTGCCAGCAGCCAAGAGGGGCCAAACAATGAGCAGTTCTTC.